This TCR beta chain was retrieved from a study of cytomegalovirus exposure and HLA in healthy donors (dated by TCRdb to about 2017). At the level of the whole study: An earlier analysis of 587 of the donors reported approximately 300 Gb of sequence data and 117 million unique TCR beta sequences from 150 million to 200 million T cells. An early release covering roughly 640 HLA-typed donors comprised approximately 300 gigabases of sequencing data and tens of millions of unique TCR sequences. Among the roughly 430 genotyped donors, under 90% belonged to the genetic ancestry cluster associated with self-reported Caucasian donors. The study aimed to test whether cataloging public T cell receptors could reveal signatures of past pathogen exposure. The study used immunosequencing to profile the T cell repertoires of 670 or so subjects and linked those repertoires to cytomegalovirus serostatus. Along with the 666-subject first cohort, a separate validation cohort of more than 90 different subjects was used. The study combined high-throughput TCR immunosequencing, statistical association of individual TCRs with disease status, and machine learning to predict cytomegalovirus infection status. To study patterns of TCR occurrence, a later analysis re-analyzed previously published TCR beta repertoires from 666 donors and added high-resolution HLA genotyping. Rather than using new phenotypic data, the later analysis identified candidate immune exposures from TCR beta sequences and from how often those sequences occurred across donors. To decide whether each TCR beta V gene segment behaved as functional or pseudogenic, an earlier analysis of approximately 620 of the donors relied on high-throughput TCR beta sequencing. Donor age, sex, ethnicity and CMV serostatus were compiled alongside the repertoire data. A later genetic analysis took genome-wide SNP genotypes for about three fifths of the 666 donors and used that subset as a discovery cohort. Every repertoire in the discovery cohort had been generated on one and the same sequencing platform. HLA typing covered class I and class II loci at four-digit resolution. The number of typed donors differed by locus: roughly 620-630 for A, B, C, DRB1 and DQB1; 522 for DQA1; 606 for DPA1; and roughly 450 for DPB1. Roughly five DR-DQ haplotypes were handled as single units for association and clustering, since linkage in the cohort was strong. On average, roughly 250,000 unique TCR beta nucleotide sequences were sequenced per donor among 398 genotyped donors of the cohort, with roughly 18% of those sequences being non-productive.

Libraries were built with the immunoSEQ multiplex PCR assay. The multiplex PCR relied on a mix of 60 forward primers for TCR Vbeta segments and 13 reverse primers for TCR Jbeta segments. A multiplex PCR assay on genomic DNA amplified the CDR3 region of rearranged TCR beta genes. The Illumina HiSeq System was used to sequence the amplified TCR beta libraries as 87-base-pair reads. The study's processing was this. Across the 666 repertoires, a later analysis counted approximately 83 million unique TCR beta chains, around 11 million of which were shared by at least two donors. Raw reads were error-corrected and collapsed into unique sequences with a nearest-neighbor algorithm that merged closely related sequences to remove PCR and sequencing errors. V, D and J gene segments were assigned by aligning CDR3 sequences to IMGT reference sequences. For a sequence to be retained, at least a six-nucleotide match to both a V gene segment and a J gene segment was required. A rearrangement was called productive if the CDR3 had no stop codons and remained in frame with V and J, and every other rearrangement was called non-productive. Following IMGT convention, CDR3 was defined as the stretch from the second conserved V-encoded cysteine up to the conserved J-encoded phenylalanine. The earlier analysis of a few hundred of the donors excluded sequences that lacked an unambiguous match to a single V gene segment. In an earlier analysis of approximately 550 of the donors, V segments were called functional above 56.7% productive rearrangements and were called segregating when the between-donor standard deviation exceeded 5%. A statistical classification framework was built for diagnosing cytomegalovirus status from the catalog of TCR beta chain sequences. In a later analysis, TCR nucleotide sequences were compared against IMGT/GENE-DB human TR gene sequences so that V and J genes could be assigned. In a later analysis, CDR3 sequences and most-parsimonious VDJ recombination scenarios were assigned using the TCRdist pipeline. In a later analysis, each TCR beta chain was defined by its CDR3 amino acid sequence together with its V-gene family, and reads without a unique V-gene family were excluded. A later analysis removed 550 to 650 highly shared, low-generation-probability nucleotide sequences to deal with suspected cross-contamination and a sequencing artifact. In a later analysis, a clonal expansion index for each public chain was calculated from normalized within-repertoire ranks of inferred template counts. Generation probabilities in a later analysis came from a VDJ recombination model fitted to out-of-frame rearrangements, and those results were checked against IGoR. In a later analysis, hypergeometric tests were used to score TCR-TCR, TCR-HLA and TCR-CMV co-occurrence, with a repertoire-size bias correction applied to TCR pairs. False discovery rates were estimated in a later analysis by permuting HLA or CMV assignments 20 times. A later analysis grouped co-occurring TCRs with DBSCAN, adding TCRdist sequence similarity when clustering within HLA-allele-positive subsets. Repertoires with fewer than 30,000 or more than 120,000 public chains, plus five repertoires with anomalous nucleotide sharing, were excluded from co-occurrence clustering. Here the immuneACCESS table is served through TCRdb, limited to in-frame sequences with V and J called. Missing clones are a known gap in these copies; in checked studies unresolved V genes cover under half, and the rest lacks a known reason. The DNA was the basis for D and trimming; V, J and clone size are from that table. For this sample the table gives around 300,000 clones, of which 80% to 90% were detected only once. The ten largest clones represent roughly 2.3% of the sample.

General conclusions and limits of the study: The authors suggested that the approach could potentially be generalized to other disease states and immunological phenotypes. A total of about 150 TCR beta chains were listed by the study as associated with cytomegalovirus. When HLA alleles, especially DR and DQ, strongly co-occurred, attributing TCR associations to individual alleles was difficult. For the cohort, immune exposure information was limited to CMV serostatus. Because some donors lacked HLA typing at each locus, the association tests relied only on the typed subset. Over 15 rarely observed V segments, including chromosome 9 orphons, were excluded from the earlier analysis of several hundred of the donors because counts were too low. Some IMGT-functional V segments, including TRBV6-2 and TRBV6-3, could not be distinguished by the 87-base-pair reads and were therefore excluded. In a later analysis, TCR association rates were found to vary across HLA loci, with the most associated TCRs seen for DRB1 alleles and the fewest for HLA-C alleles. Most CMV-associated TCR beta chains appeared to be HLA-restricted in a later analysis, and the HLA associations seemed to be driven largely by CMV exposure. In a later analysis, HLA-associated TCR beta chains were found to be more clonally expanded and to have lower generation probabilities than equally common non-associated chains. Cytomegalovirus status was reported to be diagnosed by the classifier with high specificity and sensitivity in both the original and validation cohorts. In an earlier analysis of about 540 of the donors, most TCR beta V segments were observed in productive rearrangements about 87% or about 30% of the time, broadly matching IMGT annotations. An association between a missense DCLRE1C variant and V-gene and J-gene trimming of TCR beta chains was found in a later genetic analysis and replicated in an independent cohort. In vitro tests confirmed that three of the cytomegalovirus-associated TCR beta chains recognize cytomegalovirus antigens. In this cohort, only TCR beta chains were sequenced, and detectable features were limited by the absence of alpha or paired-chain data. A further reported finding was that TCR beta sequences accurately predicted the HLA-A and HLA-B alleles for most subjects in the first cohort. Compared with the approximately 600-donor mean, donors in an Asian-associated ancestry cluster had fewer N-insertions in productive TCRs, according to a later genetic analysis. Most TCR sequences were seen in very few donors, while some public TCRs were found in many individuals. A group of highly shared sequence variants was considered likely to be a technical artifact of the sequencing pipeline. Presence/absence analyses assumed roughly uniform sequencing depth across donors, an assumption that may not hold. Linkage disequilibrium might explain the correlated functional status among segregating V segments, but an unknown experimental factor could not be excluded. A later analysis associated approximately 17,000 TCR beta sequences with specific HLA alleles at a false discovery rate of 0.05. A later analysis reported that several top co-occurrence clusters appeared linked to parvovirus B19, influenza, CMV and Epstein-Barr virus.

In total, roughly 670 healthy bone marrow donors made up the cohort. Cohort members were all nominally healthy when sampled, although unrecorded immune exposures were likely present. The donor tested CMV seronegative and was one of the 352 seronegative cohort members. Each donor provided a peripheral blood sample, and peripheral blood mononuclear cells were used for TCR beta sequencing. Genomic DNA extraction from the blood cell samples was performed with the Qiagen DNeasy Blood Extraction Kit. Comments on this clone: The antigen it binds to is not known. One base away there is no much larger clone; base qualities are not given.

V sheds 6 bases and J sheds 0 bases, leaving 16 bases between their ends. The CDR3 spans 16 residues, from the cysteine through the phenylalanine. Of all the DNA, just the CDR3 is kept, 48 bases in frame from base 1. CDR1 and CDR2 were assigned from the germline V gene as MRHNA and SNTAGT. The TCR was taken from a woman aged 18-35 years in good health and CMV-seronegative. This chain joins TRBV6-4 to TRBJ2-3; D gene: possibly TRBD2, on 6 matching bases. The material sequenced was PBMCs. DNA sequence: TGTGCCAGCAGGCAACCGGCGGGGCAAAGCACAGATACGCAGTATTTT. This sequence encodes CASRQPAGQSTDTQYF.